A single sample gave rise to the 10 T cell receptor beta chains below, sequenced in a study of T cell changes during pregnancy in multiple sclerosis. Repertoires were generated with immunoSEQ multiplex PCR, while TCRdb's copy carries only in-frame clones and drops some. The data contain under 85,000 clones, approximately 94% of them singletons. The source material was peripheral blood, sampled in the third trimester of pregnancy. Every receptor here comes from a female donor with multiple sclerosis, enrolled in a pregnancy study.

The chain is built from TRBV7-3 and TRBJ1-6; D is uncertain. The germline V gene encodes CDR1 SGHTA and CDR2 FQGTGA. This CDR3 has 13 amino acids. Trimming removed 5 bases at V and 6 bases at J, with 8 bases between. DNA of the CDR3: TGTGCCAGCAGCCCACGGAGTAATTCACCCCTCCACTTT. It encodes CASSPRSNSPLHF. Drawing the rest from reference TRBV7-3 and TRBJ1-6, the complete variable domain is GAGVSQTPSNKVTEKGKYVELRCDPISGHTALYWYRQSLGQGPEFLIYFQGTGAADDSGLPNDRFFAVRPEGSVSTLKIQRTERGDSAVYLCASSPRSNSPLHFGNGTRLTVT.

The genes are TRBV9 and TRBJ2-3; 8 bases map to TRBD2. Per germline, CDR1 SGDLS and CDR2 YYNGEE. The CDR3 extends over 16 amino acids. Germline trimming cut 3 bases from V and 0 bases from J; bases unmatched to any gene: 6. CDR3 bases: TGTGCCAGCAGCGGGGGGAGCGGGGGTAGCACAGATACGCAGTATTTT. It codes for CASSGGSGGSTDTQYF.

This chain uses TRBV5-4 with TRBJ1-5, with a weak D call TRBD1 (6 bases). Looked up from germline, CDR1 is SGHNT and CDR2 is YYREEE (reference sequence). This CDR3 region has 16 residues. Trimming took 0 bases from V and 1 from J, leaving 11 bases between them. The CDR3 DNA sequence: TGTGCCAGCAGCTTGGGCGGCAGGGGCAGCAATCAGCCCCAGCATTTT. This sequence encodes CASSLGGRGSNQPQHF.

The rearrangement uses TRBV9 and TRBJ1-6, with 9 positions matching TRBD1. CDR3 length equals 14 residues. Trimming took 3 bases from V and 7 from J; bases not matched to a gene: 2. Germline V CDR1 and CDR2: SGDLS, YYNGEE. The CDR3 DNA sequence: TGTGCCAGCAGCGCCGGGACAGGGAATTCACCCCTCCACTTT. Residues: CASSAGTGNSPLHF.

The CDR3 region is CASSITSGAEWMNTEAFF. CDR3 sequence (DNA): TGTGCCAGTAGTATCACCTCAGGGGCGGAGTGGATGAACACTGAAGCTTTCTTT. The chain recombines TRBV19 with TRBJ1-1; possible D gene TRBD1, 6 bases. The CDR3 totals 18 residues. V lost 3 bases, J lost 0 bases, and 20 bases lay in between. Germline assignment: CDR1 LNHDA and CDR2 SQIVND (reference sequence).

The chain links TRBV5-4 to TRBJ2-7, with 9 bases lining up with TRBD2. J lost 5 bases, V lost 0 bases, and 6 bases had no gene match. CDR3 length: 15 residues. Germline lookup yields CDR1 SGHNT and CDR2 YYREEE (reference sequence). The chain's CDR3 is CASSLVAGGPNEQYF. CDR3 DNA: TGTGCCAGCAGCTTGGTCGCGGGGGGGCCTAACGAGCAGTACTTC.

The chain links TRBV4-3 to TRBJ2-6; tentatively, D is TRBD1 (7 bases). CDR1 LGHNA and CDR2 YSLEER come from the germline V gene. Trimming took off 0 bases at V and 0 bases at J, with 12 bases between the two ends. CDR3 length: 18 amino acids. The CDR3: CASSQDRGRYSGANVLTF. CDR3 bases: TGCGCCAGCAGCCAAGACAGGGGGAGGTACTCTGGGGCCAACGTCCTGACTTTC.

J is TRBJ2-7 and V is TRBV2; 10 bases fit TRBD1. CDR1 is SNHLY and CDR2 is FYNNEI in the germline V gene. This CDR3 contains 14 residues. V shed 9 bases, J shed 5 bases, and the junction held 10 bases outside the gene matches. CDR3 in DNA: TGTGCCAGTTACTCGACAGGGGGCCCTGACGAGCAGTACTTC. Amino acids: CASYSTGGPDEQYF. Full variable domain (remainder filled in from reference TRBV2 and TRBJ2-7): EPEVTQTPSHQVTQMGQEVILRCVPISNHLYFYWYRQILGQKVEFLVSFYNNEISEKSEIFDDQFSVERPDGSNFTLKIRSTKLEDSAMYFCASYSTGGPDEQYFGPGTRLTVT.

The rearrangement joins TRBV29-1 to TRBJ1-2; D perhaps matches TRBD1 (5 bases). The germline CDR1 and CDR2 sequences are SQVTM and ANQGSEA. This CDR3 has 15 amino acids. Trimming took off 6 bases at V and 4 bases at J, with 21 bases between the two ends. The CDR3 loop reads CSVQGPPTGIYGYTF. CDR3 in DNA: TGCAGCGTGCAGGGCCCCCCTACCGGTATCTATGGCTACACCTTC.

The CDR3, as DNA: TGTGCCAGCAGGTACAGGGGCACGTACACTGAAGCTTTCTTT. The encoded protein is CASRYRGTYTEAFF. V is TRBV6-5 and J is TRBJ1-1; 7 bases align to TRBD1. Per the germline V gene, CDR1 is MNHEY and CDR2 is SVGAGI. The CDR3 is made up of 14 amino acids. J was trimmed by 3 bases and V by 6 bases; bases with no gene match: 7.